These 9 T cell receptor beta chains originate from one sample sequenced in a study of T cell responses to AZD1222 COVID-19 vaccine. Repertoires were generated with immunoSEQ multiplex PCR, while TCRdb's copy carries only in-frame clones and drops some. The top ten clones hold roughly 3.5% of a sample with 55,000 to 65,000 clones, about 83% of them seen once. Sequences were derived from peripheral blood, sampled 28 days after the second AZD1222 dose. These receptors all come from an adult who received the AZD1222 COVID-19 vaccine.

The sample holds a few counts of this clone. The chain has TRBV3-1 (or the pseudogene TRBV3-2) and TRBJ2-5; D gene uncertain. This CDR3 is built from 15 residues. From germline, CDR1 is LGHDT and CDR2 YNNKEL (reference sequence). Trimming cost V 0 bases and J 2 bases, with 10 bases left between them. This chain's CDR3 is CASSQDLARQETQYF. CDR3 DNA sequence: TGTGCCAGCAGCCAAGATCTGGCCCGACAAGAGACCCAGTACTTC.

The chain uses TRBV2 and TRBJ1-5, with D hard to call. The germline V gene has CDR1 SNHLY and CDR2 FYNNEI. V lost 6 bases, J lost 0 bases, and 12 bases lay in between. CDR3 length: 15 residues. DNA of the CDR3: TGTGCCAGCAGCGAACGGCCTAATAGCAATCAGCCCCAGCATTTT. This translates into CASSERPNSNQPQHF.

The sample holds one count of this clone. The J gene is TRBJ1-2, the V gene TRBV7-2; D gene ambiguous. Germline CDR1 is SGHTA and CDR2 is FQGNSA. The CDR3 loop spans 14 amino acids. V dropped 6 bases and J dropped 4 bases, with 15 bases sitting between them. The CDR3 DNA sequence: TGTGCCAGCAGGGAGACGGCGGCTACCTATGGCTACACCTTC. Translation: CASRETAATYGYTF.

This rearrangement joins TRBV11-3 to TRBJ1-2; possible D gene TRBD1, 6 bases. The CDR3 has 15 residues. The germline V gene has CDR1 SGHNT and CDR2 YENEEA. Trimming shortened V by 5 bases and J by 5 bases, and 18 bases separated the two germline ends. CDR3 bases: TGTGCCAGCAGCCCAATGGGGGGGCTGGATTATGGCTACACCTTC. This codes for CASSPMGGLDYGYTF.

The chain employs TRBV14 and TRBJ2-5; D remains ambiguous. The germline V gene encodes CDR1 SGHDN and CDR2 FVKESK. The V gene lost 4 bases and the J gene lost 1 base, with 10 bases spanning the gap. The CDR3 extends over 14 amino acids. CDR3 in DNA: TGTGCCAGCAGCCCCTGGGCAGGCCAAGAGACCCAGTACTTC. It codes for CASSPWAGQETQYF. The full variable domain, rest sourced from reference TRBV14 and TRBJ2-5, is EAGVTQFPSHSVIEKGQTVTLRCDPISGHDNLYWYRRVMGKEIKFLLHFVKESKQDESGMPNNRFLAERTGGTYSTLKVQPAELEDSGVYFCASSPWAGQETQYFGPGTRLLVL.

The rearrangement uses TRBV29-1 and TRBJ1-5, with D perhaps matching TRBD1 (5 bases). This CDR3 is built from 12 residues. Germline lookup yields CDR1 SQVTM and CDR2 ANQGSEA. With 6 bases removed from V and 4 bases from J, the gap between germline ends came to 10 bases. This CDR3 is CSVGTGNQPQHF. Here the CDR3 DNA reads TGCAGCGTGGGTACAGGAAATCAGCCCCAGCATTTT. Variable domain in full (rest from reference TRBV29-1 and TRBJ1-5): SAVISQKPSRDICQRGTSLTIQCQVDSQVTMMFWYRQQPGQSLTLIATANQGSEATYESGFVIDKFPISRPNLTFSTLTVSNMSPEDSSIYLCSVGTGNQPQHFGDGTRLSIL.

The chain links TRBV5-1 to TRBJ2-5; maybe TRBD1 (6 bases). The CDR3 is 15 residues long. In germline, CDR1 is SGHRS, CDR2 YFSETQ. Trimming took off 3 bases at V and 1 base at J, with 13 bases between the two ends. CDR3 loop: CASSSNTGSQETQYF. The CDR3 bases are TGCGCCAGCAGCTCCAACACAGGGAGCCAAGAGACCCAGTACTTC.

The chain combines TRBV9 with TRBJ2-3; 9 bases are shared with TRBD2. V gave up 4 bases and J gave up 6 bases; unmatched junction bases: 9. Looked up from germline, CDR1 is SGDLS and CDR2 is YYNGEE. The CDR3 contains 15 residues. CDR3 region: CASSLGGLAADTQYF. CDR3 sequence (DNA): TGTGCCAGCAGCTTGGGGGGACTAGCCGCCGATACGCAGTATTTT.

This chain links TRBV18 with TRBJ2-5, with D tentatively TRBD1 or TRBD2 (5 bases each). V lost 0 bases and J 1 base, leaving 6 bases between the germline ends. Germline V gene data show CDR1 as KGHSH and CDR2 as LQKENI. The CDR3 is made up of 14 amino acids. The CDR3 coding sequence is TGTGCCAGCTCACCACCGGGGGTCCAAGAGACCCAGTACTTC. As protein: CASSPPGVQETQYF.